These 17 T cell receptor beta chains were all obtained from the same sample, sequenced in a study. TCRdb recomputed calls from the RT-PCR reads with MiXCR, one row per CDR3 protein. The sample shows 550,000 to 750,000 distinct CDR3 sequences, approximately 15% of them seen only once. The sequenced sample was memory CD4+ T cells from blood. The receptors stem from a female donor in good health, serving as a healthy control.

V and J are TRBV6-2 or TRBV6-3 and TRBJ2-7; 7 bases match TRBD2. Trimming removed 8 bases from V and 2 bases from J; junction bases left unmatched: 6. CDR3 length equals 13 residues. The V gene's germline CDR1 is MNHEY and CDR2 SVGEGT. CDR3 residues: CASAMGGAYEQYF. The CDR3 DNA follows: TGTGCCAGCGCGATGGGAGGGGCCTACGAGCAGTACTTC.

This clonotype was counted ten times or more. The chain has TRBV5-1 and TRBJ1-1; D remains ambiguous. The CDR3 loop spans 13 amino acids. V was clipped by 9 bases and J by 0 bases, with 12 bases between them. The germline V gene has CDR1 SGHRS and CDR2 YFSETQ. This CDR3 is CATKERMNTEAFF. The CDR3 DNA reads TGCGCCACCAAGGAGAGGATGAACACTGAAGCTTTCTTT.

V is TRBV10-3 and J is TRBJ1-3; D is possibly TRBD1 (6 bases). The germline V gene has CDR1 ENHRY and CDR2 SYGVKD. Deletions cut 4 bases from V and 0 bases from J, with 13 bases between. CDR3 length equals 16 residues. CDR3 bases: TGTGCCATCAGTGCTCCGGGACAACTCTCTGGAAACACCATATATTTT. Residues: CAISAPGQLSGNTIYF.

V usage is TRBV7-2 and J usage is TRBJ2-4, with 7 nucleotides matching TRBD1. The CDR3 is made up of 15 amino acids. Looked up from germline, CDR1 is SGHTA and CDR2 is FQGNSA. Trimming cost V 5 bases and J 6 bases; bases outside gene matches: 10. The CDR3 protein is CASSELGQVANIQYF. CDR3 in DNA: TGTGCCAGCAGCGAATTAGGACAGGTAGCAAACATTCAGTACTTC.

This chain uses TRBV12-3 or TRBV12-4 with TRBJ1-4; 7 bases line up with TRBD1. This CDR3 has 14 amino acids. Trimming cost V 2 bases and J 7 bases; bases outside gene matches: 4. For the CDR3, the DNA is TGTGCCAGCAGTTTATTCCAGGGGGGTGAAAAACTGTTTTTT. This translates into CASSLFQGGEKLFF.

Ten or more counts support this clonotype. The chain combines TRBV9 with TRBJ2-3; no definite D call. This CDR3 comprises 15 residues. CDR1 and CDR2 (germline): SGDLS, YYNGEE. Trimming cost V 3 bases and J 0 bases, with 11 bases left between them. The CDR3 sequence is CASSEDTTSTDTQYF. The CDR3 DNA is TGTGCCAGCAGCGAAGACACCACTAGCACAGATACGCAGTATTTT.

The V and J genes are TRBV27 and TRBJ2-7, with a possible D match to TRBD2 (6 bases). Germline lookup yields CDR1 MNHEY and CDR2 SMNVEV (reference sequence). This CDR3 has 15 amino acids. The V gene lost 3 bases and the J gene lost 7 bases, with 19 bases spanning the gap. The CDR3: CASSFGTPPFTEQYF. CDR3 DNA sequence: TGTGCCAGCAGTTTTGGGACTCCCCCATTTACGGAGCAGTACTTC.

This clonotype was recorded a few times. For the CDR3, the DNA is TGCAGCGAGACGGGACAGGGCAACACTGAAGCTTTCTTT. It translates to CSETGQGNTEAFF. V gene TRBV20-1 combines with J gene TRBJ1-1; TRBD1 matches 9 bases. Germline values: CDR1 DFQATT, CDR2 SNEGSKA (reference sequence). The CDR3 totals 13 residues.

This clonotype appeared a few times. The chain carries TRBV20-1 and TRBJ2-1; 11 positions agree with TRBD2. After removal of 4 bases from V and 4 bases from J, the junction contained 6 bases not matched to a gene. Germline-derived CDR1 and CDR2 are DFQATT and SNEGSKA (reference sequence). This CDR3 has 15 amino acids. The CDR3 region is CSATGGTSGYNEQFF. DNA of the CDR3: TGCAGTGCTACAGGGGGGACTAGCGGTTACAATGAGCAGTTCTTC.

The rearrangement uses TRBV2 and TRBJ2-2, with unresolved D. The CDR3 loop spans 12 amino acids. Germline V gives CDR1 SNHLY, CDR2 FYNNEI. Trimming pared 8 bases from V and 6 bases from J, leaving 10 bases between. The CDR3 region is CASRPGPGELFF. CDR3 sequence (DNA): TGTGCCAGCCGGCCCGGGCCCGGGGAGCTGTTTTTT.

This clonotype was observed a few times. The genes are TRBV6-5 and TRBJ1-2; 7 bases line up with TRBD1. The germline V gene encodes CDR1 MNHEY and CDR2 SVGAGI. Trimming removed 8 bases from V and 7 bases from J; junction bases left unmatched: 7. CDR3 length: 12 residues. This chain's CDR3 is CASSGRGIGYTF. The CDR3 DNA reads TGTGCCAGCTCTGGCAGGGGGATTGGCTACACCTTC.

This clonotype was detected a few times. V and J are TRBV5-4 and TRBJ2-1, with 10 bases fitting TRBD2. Per germline, CDR1 SGHNT and CDR2 YYREEE (reference sequence). The J segment lost 3 bases and the V segment lost 4 bases, leaving 4 bases of the junction unmatched. The CDR3 sequence is 15 residues long. CDR3 DNA sequence: TGTGCCAGCAGCCGGACTAGCGGCATCTACAATGAGCAGTTCTTC. It encodes CASSRTSGIYNEQFF.

This clonotype was detected many times. The rearrangement uses TRBV4-2 and TRBJ2-3; 7 nucleotides line up with TRBD2. J was trimmed by 4 bases and V by 5 bases; bases with no gene match: 9. CDR1 LGHNA and CDR2 YNFKEQ come from the germline V gene. CDR3 length: 15 amino acids. The CDR3 DNA sequence: TGTGCCAGCAGCACCCAGACTAGCAGGGCAGATACGCAGTATTTT. Residues: CASSTQTSRADTQYF.

This clonotype occurred many times. V and J are TRBV10-3 and TRBJ2-7, with 9 nucleotides matching TRBD1. The CDR3 contains 16 residues. The trim removed 6 bases at V and 0 bases at J, leaving 9 bases unmatched. CDR1 ENHRY and CDR2 SYGVKD come from the germline V gene. Here the CDR3 reads CAISPTDRGISYEQYF. DNA for the CDR3: TGTGCCATCAGCCCAACAGACAGGGGGATCTCCTACGAGCAGTACTTC.

The CDR3, as DNA: TGTGCCAGCAGCCCGCCGGGACAGGGTAGCAACGGGGAGCTGTTTTTT. Its protein is CASSPPGQGSNGELFF. The rearrangement uses TRBV7-3 and TRBJ2-2; TRBD1 agrees at 9 bases. Germline V CDR1 and CDR2: SGHTA, FQGTGA. The CDR3 has 16 amino acids. Germline trimming cut 5 bases from V and 7 bases from J; bases unmatched to any gene: 11.

The gene calls are TRBV6-5 and TRBJ2-7; 7 nucleotides align to TRBD1. Germline CDR1 and CDR2: MNHEY and SVGAGI. The CDR3 runs 13 residues. The ends lost 8 bases at V and 3 bases at J; junction bases unmatched: 7. The CDR3 DNA sequence: TGTGCCAGCCATCAGGGGGTTGGCTACGAGCAGTACTTC. This translates into CASHQGVGYEQYF.

CDR3 loop: CASSLGSVIQETQYF. CDR3 sequence (DNA): TGTGCCAGCAGCTTGGGGTCAGTTATCCAAGAGACCCAGTACTTC. The J gene is TRBJ2-5, the V gene TRBV7-2, with D hard to call. In germline, CDR1 is SGHTA, CDR2 FQGNSA. This CDR3 has 15 residues. V was shortened by 3 bases and J by 1 base, with 12 bases between the two germline ends.